This T cell receptor beta chain was recovered during a study of CD8+ T cells in alopecia areata. General study results and limits: Relative to normal scalp, lesional scalp, especially alopecia totalis/universalis, showed higher clonality.

RNA was extracted and reverse transcribed into cDNA as the sequencing template. The method was immunoSEQ multiplex PCR; TCRdb's version includes in-frame clones alone and lacks a portion of them. The sample has about 160,000 clones; 75% to 90% are singletons. Remarks on this clone: What it recognizes is unknown.

The germline V gene has CDR1 SGHRS and CDR2 YFSETQ. The CDR3 is 14 amino acids. V lost 4 bases to trimming and J lost 5 bases, with 14 bases between them. The V call is TRBV5-1, the J call TRBJ2-3, with a weak D call TRBD2 (6 bases). The sequencing here drew on CD8+ T cells sorted from blood, taken at week 0. The TCR sequence derives from a human donor with alopecia areata. CDR3 coding DNA: TGCGCCAGCAGCCCCCGGGGGTCCGAAGATACGCAGTATTTT. Its translation: CASSPRGSEDTQYF.